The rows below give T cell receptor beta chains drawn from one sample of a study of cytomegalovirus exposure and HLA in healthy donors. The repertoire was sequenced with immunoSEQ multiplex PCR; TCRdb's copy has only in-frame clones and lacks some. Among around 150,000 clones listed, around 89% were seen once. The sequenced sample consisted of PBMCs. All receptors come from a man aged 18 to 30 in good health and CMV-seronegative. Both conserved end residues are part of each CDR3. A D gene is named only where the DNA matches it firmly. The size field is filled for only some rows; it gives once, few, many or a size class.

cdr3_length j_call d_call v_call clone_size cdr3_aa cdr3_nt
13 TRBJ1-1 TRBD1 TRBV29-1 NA CSVGQGSMTEAFF TGCAGCGTCGGACAGGGAAGTATGACTGAAGCTTTCTTT
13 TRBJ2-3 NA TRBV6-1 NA CASRGLIQDTQYF TGTGCCAGCAGGGGACTGATACAAGATACGCAGTATTTT
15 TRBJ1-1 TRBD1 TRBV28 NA CASSFFGQGQDLAFF TGTGCCAGCAGTTTTTTTGGACAGGGGCAGGACCTAGCTTTCTTT
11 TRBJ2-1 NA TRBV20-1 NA CSAERTQRPFF TGCAGTGCTGAGCGGACCCAGCGCCCGTTCTTC
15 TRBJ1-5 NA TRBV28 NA CASSYIFGSNQPQHF TGTGCCAGCAGTTACATCTTTGGCAGCAATCAGCCCCAGCATTTT
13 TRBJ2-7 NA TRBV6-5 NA CASSLSVSYEQYF TGTGCCAGCAGTTTGTCTGTTTCCTACGAGCAGTACTTC
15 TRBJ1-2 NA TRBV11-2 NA CASSLDRVGADGYTF TGTGCCAGCAGCTTAGATCGCGTGGGGGCCGATGGCTACACCTTC
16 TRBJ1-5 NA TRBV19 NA CASSVQGLVDNQPQHF TGTGCCAGTAGTGTACAGGGTTTAGTCGACAATCAGCCCCAGCATTTT
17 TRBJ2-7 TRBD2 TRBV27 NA CAWNPSSLAGESGEQYF TGTGCCTGGAATCCCAGCAGCCTAGCGGGAGAATCGGGTGAGCAGTACTTC
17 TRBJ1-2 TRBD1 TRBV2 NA CASSEWDRGPENYGYTF TGTGCCAGCAGTGAATGGGACAGGGGGCCCGAGAACTATGGCTACACCTTC
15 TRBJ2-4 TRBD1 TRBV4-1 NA CASSLFGQAKNIQYF TGCGCCAGCAGCTTATTCGGACAGGCGAAAAACATTCAGTACTTC
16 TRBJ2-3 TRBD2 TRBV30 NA CAWSFGASGGADTQYF TGTGCCTGGAGTTTTGGGGCTAGCGGGGGGGCAGATACGCAGTATTTT
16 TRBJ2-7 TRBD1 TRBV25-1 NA CASSDPGQGSYYEQYF TGTGCCAGCAGTGACCCCGGACAGGGGTCATACTACGAGCAGTACTTC
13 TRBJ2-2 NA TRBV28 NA CASSSTNTGELFF TGTGCCAGCAGTTCAACGAACACCGGGGAGCTGTTTTTT
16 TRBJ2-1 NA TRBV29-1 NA CSVEVQTGSSYNEQFF TGCAGCGTTGAAGTTCAGACGGGTAGCTCCTACAATGAGCAGTTCTTC
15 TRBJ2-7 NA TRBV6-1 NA CASRFTGVSSYEQYF TGTGCCAGCAGGTTTACGGGGGTGAGCTCCTACGAGCAGTACTTC
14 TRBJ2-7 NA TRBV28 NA CASSLGPKQGGQYF TGTGCCAGCAGTTTGGGGCCGAAACAGGGTGGGCAGTACTTC
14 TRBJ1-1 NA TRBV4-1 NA CASSPIAGETEAFF TGCGCCAGCAGCCCCATTGCGGGCGAGACTGAAGCTTTCTTT
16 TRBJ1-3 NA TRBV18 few CASSPRDSPSGNTIYF TGTGCCAGCTCACCAAGAGACAGTCCCTCTGGAAACACCATATATTTT
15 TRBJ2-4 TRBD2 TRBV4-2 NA CASSQDSSGRSLQYF TGTGCCAGCAGCCAAGATTCTAGCGGGAGATCCCTTCAGTACTTC
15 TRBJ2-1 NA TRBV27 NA CASSLLPGDNNEQFF TGTGCCAGCAGTTTATTACCGGGGGATAACAATGAGCAGTTCTTC
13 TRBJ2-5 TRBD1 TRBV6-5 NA CASSRDRGETQYF TGTGCCAGCAGTAGGGACAGGGGGGAGACCCAGTACTTC
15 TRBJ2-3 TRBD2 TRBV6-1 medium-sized CASRGLAGGPDTQYF TGTGCCAGCAGGGGACTAGCGGGGGGGCCAGATACGCAGTATTTT
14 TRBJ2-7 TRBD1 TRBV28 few CASSLLQTGEEQYF TGTGCCAGCAGTTTACTCCAGACAGGGGAGGAGCAGTACTTC
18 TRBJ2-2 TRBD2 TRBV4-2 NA CASSPPGVRGSSTGELFF TGTGCCAGCAGCCCCCCCGGTGTGCGCGGGAGTAGCACCGGGGAGCTGTTTTTT
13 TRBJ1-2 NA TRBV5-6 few CASSLTINYGYTF TGTGCCAGCAGCTTGACAATTAACTATGGCTACACCTTC
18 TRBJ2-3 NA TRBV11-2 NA CASSLARDKSDYTDTQYF TGTGCCAGCAGCTTAGCACGGGACAAATCCGATTACACAGATACGCAGTATTTT
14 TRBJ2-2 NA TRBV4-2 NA CASSQGPGTGELFF TGTGCCAGCAGCCAAGGACCAGGGACCGGGGAGCTGTTTTTT
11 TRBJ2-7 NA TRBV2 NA CASKRDSATYF TGTGCCAGCAAACGGGACTCCGCGACGTACTTC
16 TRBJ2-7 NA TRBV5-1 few CASSARRGGSSYEQYF TGCGCCAGCAGCGCCAGGCGCGGAGGGAGCTCCTACGAGCAGTACTTC
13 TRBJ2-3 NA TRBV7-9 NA CASKGGSGDTQYF TGTGCCAGCAAGGGTGGGAGTGGGGATACGCAGTATTTT